This T cell receptor beta chain stems from a study of lymphopenia after photon versus proton radiotherapy (dated by TCRdb to between 2018 and 2021). About the investigation overall: Photon and proton radiation therapy were compared by the study for their immunological effects in patients with gastrointestinal tumors who developed high-grade lymphopenia. A cohort of some 20 patients with gastrointestinal tumors who received either photon or proton therapy and subsequently developed lymphopenia was included. The study aimed to characterize how the two radiation modalities differ in their impact on the immune system.

This clone has just one count. The antigen it binds to is not known. Base qualities were left out, and no much larger clone turns up one base away. Spanning cysteine to phenylalanine, the CDR3 consists of 14 amino acids. Here the CDR3 DNA is all that survives: 42 bases in frame from base 1. Results and caveats for the whole study, not just this receptor: After the lymphocyte count nadir, repertoires from photon-treated patients showed oligoclonal expansion, particularly of CD8+ Temra cells, and this expansion drove the decline in diversity. Relative stability during treatment was observed in proton-treated patients, whereas loss of naive T cells and TCR diversity and gain of effector/memory populations were observed in photon-treated patients. The survival association was assessed only in patients who died, and the authors presented better survival with proton therapy as a possibility rather than a demonstrated result. Among patients across the cohort who died, overall survival time showed an inverse correlation with a larger post-nadir drop in TCR diversity.

Library method: the immunoSEQ multiplex PCR assay. T cell repertoires were profiled by deep sequencing of rearranged TCR beta loci, alongside multiparametric flow cytometry. This immuneACCESS table, as held by TCRdb, lists in-frame sequences with V and J called but not all clones. Of the missing ones, under half trace to an unresolved V gene in checked studies; the others have no known cause. In all, the sample holds 55,000 to 70,000 clones, and roughly 86% of those were seen once. Clones ranked in the top ten supply 2% to 3% of the sample. The V and J genes are TRBV12-1 and TRBJ2-7. TRBV12-1 constitutes a pseudogene. Sample: peripheral blood, taken from a patient treated with photon-based radiotherapy. This clonotype originated in a man aged 40-50 years with gastric cancer. The CDR3 protein: CASSFEPSSYEQYF. The DNA sequence follows: TGTGCCAGCAGCTTTGAGCCCAGCTCCTACGAGCAGTACTTC.